This TCR beta chain was identified during a study of breast tumors, draining lymph nodes, adjacent tissues. Breast cancer patients provided tissue from their axillary draining lymph nodes. V shed 2 bases and J 0 bases; nucleotides not matched to a gene: 10. Germline loops: CDR1 KGHDR, CDR2 SFDVKD. This CDR3 has 18 amino acids. With regard to this clonotype: Antigen: not known.

TCRdb recomputed calls from the multiplex PCR reads with MiXCR, one row per CDR3 protein. There are 200,000 to 250,000 distinct CDR3 sequences in the sample; 34% occur only once, and approximately 3.6% lies in the top ten. The study's findings and limits: Tumor T cell lymph node origin was a supported hypothesis, not proven. Luminal-like breast cancer showed significantly higher tumor–nontumor repertoire similarity than basal-like. Tumors had less TCR diversity than lymph nodes, more than nontumor tissue.

The clonotype comes from a female donor with breast cancer. Some clones in this sample may be carry-over from other donors' samples. This chain joins TRBV24-1 and TRBJ2-7, with TRBD1 identical over 9 bases. Source material: axillary lymph node tissue. In DNA, the CDR3 is TGTGCCACCAGTGATTGGGGGAACTTGACAGGGGGCTCCTACGAGCAGTACGTC. Its translation is CATSDWGNLTGGSYEQYV.